The entry below gives a single T cell receptor beta chain sequence along with its context. Its antigen is undetermined. This sample was taken from a study of T cell responses to AZD1222 COVID-19 vaccine. Study findings and constraints: After two AZD1222 doses, spike-specific TCR breadth and depth rose versus day 0.

Clones were sequenced by immunoSEQ multiplex PCR, and TCRdb holds only the in-frame ones, with some missing. The sample includes just under 90,000 clones, roughly 86% seen only once; the top ten take 4.5% to 6%. The V gene lost 3 bases and the J gene lost 9 bases, with 9 bases spanning the gap. The length of the CDR3 is 12 residues. This chain uses TRBV12-3 or TRBV12-4 with TRBJ1-5; D remains ambiguous. This receptor was identified in an adult in good health. This material consisted of peripheral blood, taken on day 0 of AZD1222 vaccination. CDR3 nucleotides: TGTGCCAGCAGTTTCGGGCAGCGGCCCCAGCATTTT. It yields the protein CASSFGQRPQHF.